This T cell receptor (beta chain) is from a study of CD8+CD57+ T cells in acquired aplastic anemia. Study-level information: On average, sorted CD4+ and CD8+ cells gave 3.2 ug of DNA. There were approximately 9.9 million reads, on average, for CD4+ cells from healthy donors.

V lost 3 bases to trimming and J lost 5 bases, with 5 bases between them. There are 13 residues in the CDR3. On this clonotype itself: Antigen specificity is unknown.

General study results and limits: Patients and controls shared 25 to 30 CD8+ CDR3 sequences, which appeared highly expressed in patients and within their immunodominant clones. Patients versus controls showed no significant CD8+ Simpson's diversity difference.

Genomic DNA served as template for TCR beta VDJ and CDR3 profiling. TCRdb independently ran MiXCR on the reads; one entry per CDR3 protein. The table has about 220,000 distinct CDR3 sequences, around 32% seen once. The sequencing input was sorted CD4+, CD8+, or CD8+CD57+ T cells (not recorded which) from PBMCs. This TCR was recovered from a human donor in good health, serving as a control. The chain couples TRBV12-3 or TRBV12-4 to TRBJ1-6; D call uncertain. CDR3 nucleotide sequence: TGTGCCAGCAGTTTTTGGAATAATTCACCCCTCCACTTT. Amino acids: CASSFWNNSPLHF.